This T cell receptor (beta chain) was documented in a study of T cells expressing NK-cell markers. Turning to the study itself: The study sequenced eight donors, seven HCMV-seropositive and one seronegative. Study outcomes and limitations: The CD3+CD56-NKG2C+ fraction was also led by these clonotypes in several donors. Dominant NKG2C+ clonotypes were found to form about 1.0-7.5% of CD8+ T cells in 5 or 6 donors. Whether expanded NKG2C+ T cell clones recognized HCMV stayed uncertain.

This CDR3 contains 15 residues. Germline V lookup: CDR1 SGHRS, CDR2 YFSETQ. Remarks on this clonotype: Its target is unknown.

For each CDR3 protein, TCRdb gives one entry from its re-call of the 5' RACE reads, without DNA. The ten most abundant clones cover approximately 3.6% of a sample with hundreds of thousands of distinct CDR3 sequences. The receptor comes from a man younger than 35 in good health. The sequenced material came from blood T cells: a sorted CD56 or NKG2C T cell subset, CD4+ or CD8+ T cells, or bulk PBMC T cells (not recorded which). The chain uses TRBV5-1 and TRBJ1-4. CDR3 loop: CASSLAATTNEKLFF. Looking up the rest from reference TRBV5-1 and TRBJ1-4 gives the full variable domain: KAGVTQTPRYLIKTRGQQVTLSCSPISGHRSVSWYQQTPGQGLQFLFEYFSETQRNKGNFPGRFSGRQFSNSRSEMNVSTLELGDSALYLCASSLAATTNEKLFFGSGTQLSVL.